The clone carrying this T cell receptor beta chain showed up just a few times. The data were taken from a study of early T cells in non-severe SARS-CoV-2 infection. Across the study: Sequenced material consisted of bulk RNA (from unsorted whole blood), and chains were unpaired.

Individual cDNA molecules received unique molecular identifiers. TCRdb itself ran the 5' RACE reads through MiXCR, one entry per CDR3 protein. This sample has about 64,000 distinct CDR3 sequences, with 10% to 15% found just once. This CDR3 spans 12 amino acids. V dropped 5 bases and J dropped 6 bases, with 8 bases sitting between them. Germline lookup yields CDR1 SGHAT and CDR2 FQNNGV. The origin of this receptor is an adult who was a healthcare worker with PCR-confirmed SARS-CoV-2 infection or an uninfected control (not recorded which). V usage is TRBV11-2 and J usage is TRBJ2-1; D remains ambiguous. Material: whole blood, obtained at baseline. CDR3 nucleotide sequence: TGTGCCAGCAGCCTTGACATCAATGAGCAGTTCTTC. It translates to CASSLDINEQFF.